The rows below give T cell receptor beta chains drawn from one sample of a study of graft-versus-host responses after intestinal transplantation. These receptors lack a known antigen. Using immunoSEQ multiplex PCR, the repertoire was profiled, and TCRdb retains in-frame clones only, with some absent. The table shows approximately 63,000 clones, with 90% to 95% occurring only once. Sequencing used unstimulated CD4+ T cells sorted from spleen or lymph node cells, obtained before transplant. The receptor source for this set is a human donor who was the organ donor for an intestinal transplant. Both conserved end residues are part of each CDR3. Each record gives: CDR3 DNA, CDR3 protein, D gene, V gene, J gene, clone size. D genes are given only for firm matches. Expanded clones are given a class, and other clones once, few, many or no size at all.

TGTGCCAGCAGCAGACGAGCGGGGGGCCTGTACGAGCAGTACTTC	CASSRRAGGLYEQYF	TRBD2	TRBV7-2	TRBJ2-7	once
TGTGCCAGCAGTTTTCGACAGGGATACACTGAAGCTTTCTTT	CASSFRQGYTEAFF	TRBD1	TRBV27	TRBJ1-1	once
TGTGCCAGCAGTGAAGGAGTAGCGGGGGGGGAGGAGACCCAGTACTTC	CASSEGVAGGEETQYF	TRBD2	TRBV6-1	TRBJ2-5	.
TGCGCCAGCAGCTTGGTCCCTTCAGATACGCAGTATTTT	CASSLVPSDTQYF	.	TRBV5-1	TRBJ2-3	.
TGTGCCAGCAGCCCTCTTGTGGAAAACTATGGCTACACCTTC	CASSPLVENYGYTF	.	TRBV2	TRBJ1-2	.
TGTGCCAGCAGCGAGGGACGCCCCCCGGGGGAGCAGTACTTC	CASSEGRPPGEQYF	.	TRBV11-3	TRBJ2-7	once
TGTGCCAGCAGCGTAGCGGGGTCAACAGATACGCAGTATTTT	CASSVAGSTDTQYF	.	TRBV9	TRBJ2-3	.
TGTGCCAGCAGCCAAGAAACAGGGGTTGAGTGGACTGAAGCTTTCTTT	CASSQETGVEWTEAFF	TRBD1	TRBV4-2	TRBJ1-1	.
TGTGCCAGCAGCTTATTACCCCTCAAAGAGACCCAGTACTTC	CASSLLPLKETQYF	.	TRBV7-9	TRBJ2-5	.
TGTGCCAGCAGCCTGACCGGGACTAGGGGTTACTATGAGCAGTTCTTC	CASSLTGTRGYYEQFF	TRBD2	TRBV9	TRBJ2-1	.
TGTGCCAGCTCAAACATATATAGCAATCAGCCCCAGCATTTT	CASSNIYSNQPQHF	.	TRBV18	TRBJ1-5	few
TGTGCCAGCAGTGAAACACACTTCGAGCAGTACTTC	CASSETHFEQYF	.	TRBV2	TRBJ2-7	.
TGTGCCAGCAGCGGGGCCGGACACCAAGAGACCCAGTACTTC	CASSGAGHQETQYF	.	TRBV9	TRBJ2-5	.
TGTGCCAGTAGTATCGCCGGGACAGGGTGGATCTTC	CASSIAGTGWIF	TRBD1	TRBV19	TRBJ2-1	.
TGCCGAGGTCAGTCCCAAGAGACCCAGTACTTC	CRGQSQETQYF	.	TRBV7-9	TRBJ2-5	.
TGCGCCAGCGGTGGACAGGGGTATGAGCAGTTCTTC	CASGGQGYEQFF	TRBD1	TRBV5-1	TRBJ2-1	.
TGTGCCAGCAGCTCCCCACTAGCGGGGGGCGTCCAAGAGACCCAGTACTTC	CASSSPLAGGVQETQYF	TRBD2	TRBV5-4	TRBJ2-5	.
TGTGCCAGCCTAGGGACTAGCGATAGCACAGATACGCAGTATTTT	CASLGTSDSTDTQYF	TRBD2	TRBV25-1	TRBJ2-3	.
TGCAGCGTCAACCCGGAGACCCAGTACTTC	CSVNPETQYF	.	TRBV29-1	TRBJ2-5	.
TGTGCCAGCAGTTACCTTCGAACAGGGAGTCCTGAAGCTTTCTTT	CASSYLRTGSPEAFF	.	TRBV6-6	TRBJ1-1	.
TGTGCCAGCAGTTCAACAGGACCAGCTAACTATGGCTACACCTTC	CASSSTGPANYGYTF	.	TRBV27	TRBJ1-2	.
TGTGCCAGCAGTTACCAAGGACAGGGGGCAGATACGCAGTATTTT	CASSYQGQGADTQYF	TRBD1	TRBV6-5	TRBJ2-3	.
TGTGCCAGCAGCGTAACGAGTGGATATCATTCACCCCTCCACTTT	CASSVTSGYHSPLHF	.	TRBV9	TRBJ1-6	.
TGTGCCAGCAGTTTCTCTAGCGGGGGGGCCCGGGAGACCCAGTACTTC	CASSFSSGGARETQYF	TRBD2	TRBV6-5	TRBJ2-5	.
TGCAGCGTTGAAGGGCAAAAGTATGGCTACACCTTC	CSVEGQKYGYTF	.	TRBV29-1	TRBJ1-2	once
TGTGCCAGCAGCTTAGGGCTGGGGACTTACTACGAGCAGTACTTC	CASSLGLGTYYEQYF	.	TRBV7-2	TRBJ2-7	.
TGTGCCAGCAGCTTGTGGGGCCGAGTAGCGCCCCGCTCCTACAATGAGCAGTTCTTC	CASSLWGRVAPRSYNEQFF	.	TRBV5-6	TRBJ2-1	.
TGTGCCAGCAGCCAAGGGGGCTGGGGCTACACCTTC	CASSQGGWGYTF	.	TRBV4-2	TRBJ1-2	.